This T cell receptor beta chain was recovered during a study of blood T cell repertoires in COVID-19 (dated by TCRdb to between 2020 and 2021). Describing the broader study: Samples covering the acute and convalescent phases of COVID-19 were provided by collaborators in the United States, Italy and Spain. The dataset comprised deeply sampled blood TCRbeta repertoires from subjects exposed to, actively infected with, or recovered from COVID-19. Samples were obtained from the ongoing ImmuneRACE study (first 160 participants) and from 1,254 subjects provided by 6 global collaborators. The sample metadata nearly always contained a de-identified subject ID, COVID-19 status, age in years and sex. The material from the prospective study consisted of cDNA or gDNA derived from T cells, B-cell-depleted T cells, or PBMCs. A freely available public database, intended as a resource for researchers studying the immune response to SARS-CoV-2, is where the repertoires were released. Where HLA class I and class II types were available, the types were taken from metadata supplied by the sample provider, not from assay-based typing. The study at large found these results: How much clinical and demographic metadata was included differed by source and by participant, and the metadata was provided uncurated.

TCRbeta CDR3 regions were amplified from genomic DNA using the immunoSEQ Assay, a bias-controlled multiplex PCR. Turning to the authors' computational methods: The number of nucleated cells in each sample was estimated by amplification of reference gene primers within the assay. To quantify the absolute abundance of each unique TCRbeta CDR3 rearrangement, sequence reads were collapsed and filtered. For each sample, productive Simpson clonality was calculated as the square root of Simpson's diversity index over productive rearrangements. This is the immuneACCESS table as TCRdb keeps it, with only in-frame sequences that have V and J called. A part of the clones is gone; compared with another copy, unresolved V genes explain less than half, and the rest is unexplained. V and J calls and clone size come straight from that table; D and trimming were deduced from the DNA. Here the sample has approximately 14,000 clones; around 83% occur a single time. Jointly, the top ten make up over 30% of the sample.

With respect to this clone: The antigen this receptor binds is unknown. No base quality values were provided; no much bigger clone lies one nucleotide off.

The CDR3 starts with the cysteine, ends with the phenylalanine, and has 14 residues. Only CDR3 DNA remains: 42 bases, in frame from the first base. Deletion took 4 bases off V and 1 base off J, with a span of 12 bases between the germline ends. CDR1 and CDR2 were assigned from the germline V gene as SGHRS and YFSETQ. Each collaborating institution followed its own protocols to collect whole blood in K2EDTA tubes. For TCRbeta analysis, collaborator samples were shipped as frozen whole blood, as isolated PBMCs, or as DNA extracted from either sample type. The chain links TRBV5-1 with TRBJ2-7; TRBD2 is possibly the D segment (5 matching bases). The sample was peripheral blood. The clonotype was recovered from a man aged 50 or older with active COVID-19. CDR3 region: CASSRDGGSYEQYF. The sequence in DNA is TGCGCCAGCAGCCGAGATGGAGGATCCTACGAGCAGTACTTC. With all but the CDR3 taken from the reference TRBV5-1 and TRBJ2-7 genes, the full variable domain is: KAGVTQTPRYLIKTRGQQVTLSCSPISGHRSVSWYQQTPGQGLQFLFEYFSETQRNKGNFPGRFSGRQFSNSRSEMNVSTLELGDSALYLCASSRDGGSYEQYFGPGTRLTVT.